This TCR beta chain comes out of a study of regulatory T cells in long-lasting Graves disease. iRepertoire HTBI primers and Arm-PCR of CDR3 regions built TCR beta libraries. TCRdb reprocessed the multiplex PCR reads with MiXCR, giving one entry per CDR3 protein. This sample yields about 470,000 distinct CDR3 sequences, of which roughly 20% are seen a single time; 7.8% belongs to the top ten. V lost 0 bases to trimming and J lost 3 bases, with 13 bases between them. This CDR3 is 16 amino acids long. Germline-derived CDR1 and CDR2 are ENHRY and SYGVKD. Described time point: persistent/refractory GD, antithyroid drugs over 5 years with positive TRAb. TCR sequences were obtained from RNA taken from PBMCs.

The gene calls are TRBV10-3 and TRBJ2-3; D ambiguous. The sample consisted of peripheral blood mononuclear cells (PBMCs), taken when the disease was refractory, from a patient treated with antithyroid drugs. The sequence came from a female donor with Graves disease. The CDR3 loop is CAISESGQQVTDTQYF. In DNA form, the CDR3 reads TGTGCCATCAGTGAGTCGGGCCAGCAGGTGACAGATACGCAGTATTTT.